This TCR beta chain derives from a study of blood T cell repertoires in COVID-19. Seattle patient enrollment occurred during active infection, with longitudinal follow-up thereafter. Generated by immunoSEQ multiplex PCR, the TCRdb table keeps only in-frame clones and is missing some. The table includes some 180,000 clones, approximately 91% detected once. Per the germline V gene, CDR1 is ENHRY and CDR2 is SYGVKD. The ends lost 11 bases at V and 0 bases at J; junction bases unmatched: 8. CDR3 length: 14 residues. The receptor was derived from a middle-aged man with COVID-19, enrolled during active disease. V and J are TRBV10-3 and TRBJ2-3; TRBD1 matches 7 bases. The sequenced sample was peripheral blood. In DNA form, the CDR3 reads TGTGCCGTAAGGGACAGCGCAAGCACAGATACGCAGTATTTT. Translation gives CAVRDSASTDTQYF.